This entry lists 23 T cell receptor beta chains sequenced from one sample in a study of radiotherapy plus CTLA-4 blockade in lung cancer. The method was immunoSEQ multiplex PCR; TCRdb's version includes in-frame clones alone and lacks a portion of them. This sample has roughly 51,000 clones, with approximately 86% found just once. The sequencing here drew on peripheral blood, taken from a patient treated with radiotherapy plus ipilimumab. The receptors stem from a human donor with non-small cell lung cancer that progressed on radiotherapy plus ipilimumab. Some clones in this sample may be carry-over from other donors' samples.

The V gene is TRBV6-5, the J gene TRBJ2-3; a possible D gene is TRBD2 (6 bases). The CDR3 is 16 residues long. Trimming cost V 4 bases and J 0 bases, with 14 bases left between them. The germline CDR1 and CDR2 sequences are MNHEY and SVGAGI. The CDR3 DNA reads TGTGCCAGCAGTTGGACCCGGAGGGGAAGCACAGATACGCAGTATTTT. Translated, it gives CASSWTRRGSTDTQYF.

The chain carries TRBV11-3 and TRBJ2-2; maybe TRBD1 (5 bases). CDR3 length: 15 amino acids. Germline V CDR1 and CDR2: SGHNT, YENEEA. Trimming took off 5 bases at V and 3 bases at J, with 13 bases between the two ends. The CDR3 region has the DNA TGTGCCAGCAGCCCAGAGTGGGGCGACACCGGGGAGCTGTTTTTT. Encoded protein: CASSPEWGDTGELFF.

This chain uses TRBV6-4 with TRBJ2-3; tentatively, D is TRBD2 (5 bases). Germline V gene sequence: CDR1 MRHNA, CDR2 SNTAGT. This CDR3 spans 13 amino acids. Trimming took off 2 bases at V and 2 bases at J, with 5 bases between the two ends. The CDR3 is CASSDLATDTQYF. CDR3 DNA: TGTGCCAGCAGTGACCTAGCCACAGATACGCAGTATTTT.

The chain uses TRBV19 and TRBJ2-7, with no clear D. The germline V gene has CDR1 LNHDA and CDR2 SQIVND (reference sequence). The V end lost 9 bases, the J end lost 2 bases, and 11 bases lay between the germline ends. The CDR3 is 12 amino acids. CDR3 in amino acids: CASLRGTYEQYF. CDR3 nucleotide sequence: TGTGCCAGCTTGCGCGGCACCTACGAGCAGTACTTC.

The J gene is TRBJ2-3, the V gene TRBV11-3; 10 bases agree with TRBD1. The V gene's germline CDR1 is SGHNT and CDR2 YENEEA. V shed 5 bases, J shed 4 bases, and the junction held 9 bases outside the gene matches. The CDR3 loop spans 16 amino acids. DNA for the CDR3: TGTGCCAGCAGCAACCCTGGGACAGGGGAGGCAGATACGCAGTATTTT. This sequence encodes CASSNPGTGEADTQYF.

This sequence joins TRBV4-1 and TRBJ2-5; 11 nucleotides align to TRBD2. V gave up 2 bases and J gave up 11 bases; unmatched junction bases: 10. CDR3 length: 15 residues. CDR1 is MGHRA and CDR2 is YSYEKL in the germline V gene. CDR3 coding DNA: TGCGCCAGCAGCCAACCGGGACTAGCGGTAGGGGAGCAGTACTTC. This encodes CASSQPGLAVGEQYF.

Only one count was recorded for this clone. V usage is TRBV5-4 and J usage is TRBJ2-5, with 9 bases matching TRBD2. The trim removed 4 bases at V and 4 bases at J, leaving 11 bases unmatched. Germline CDR1 and CDR2: SGHNT and YYREEE (reference sequence). This CDR3 has 16 amino acids. CDR3 bases: TGTGCCAGCAGCCGAGGAGTAGCGGGAGTAGCAGAGACCCAGTACTTC. Translating gives CASSRGVAGVAETQYF.

The rearrangement uses TRBV21-1 and TRBJ2-1; the table's D call, TRBD1, was not checked against the DNA. TRBV21-1 corresponds to a pseudogene. CDR3 size: 12 residues. CDR3 sequence reads: CASGRGYNEQFF. Here the CDR3 DNA reads TGTGCCAGCGGAAGGGGGTACAATGAGCAGTTCTTC.

This clone turned up a few times. The chain links TRBV30 to TRBJ2-3; 10 bases agree with TRBD2. The junction had 6 bases not matched to a gene; V was cut back by 0 bases and J by 6 bases. The CDR3 sequence is 15 residues long. Germline assignment: CDR1 GTSNPN and CDR2 SVGIG (reference sequence). In DNA, the CDR3 is TGTGCCTGGAGTGTCAGCGGGGGGGCCACCGATACGCAGTATTTT. Protein product: CAWSVSGGATDTQYF.

The chain is built from TRBV6-1 and TRBJ2-7; possibly TRBD1 for D (6 bases). This CDR3 region has 14 residues. Germline V CDR1 and CDR2: MNHNS, SASEGT. Trimming left V 6 bases short and J 11 bases short, with 23 bases between. In nucleotides, the CDR3 is TGTGCCAGCAGGGTGGGGCAGGGGCTGGCCAAAGAGTACTTC. Amino acid sequence: CASRVGQGLAKEYF.

In its sample, this clone was seen once. The chain uses TRBV16 and TRBJ2-3; 11 bases are shared with TRBD2. The CDR3 covers 16 residues. Trimming at V came to 2 bases and at J to 1 base, leaving 2 bases not matched to a gene. The germline V gene has CDR1 KGHSY and CDR2 FQNENV. This CDR3 is CASSQGLAGRTDTQYF. DNA for the CDR3: TGTGCCAGCAGCCAAGGACTAGCGGGTCGCACAGATACGCAGTATTTT.

V is TRBV5-1 and J is TRBJ2-1; D may be TRBD1 (5 bases). The CDR3 extends over 19 amino acids. Germline V gene sequence: CDR1 SGHRS, CDR2 YFSETQ. Trimming took 3 bases from V and 0 from J, leaving 22 bases between them. The CDR3 protein is CASSSLRQGWAGSYNEQFF. In nucleotides, the CDR3 is TGCGCCAGCAGCTCACTCCGTCAGGGATGGGCAGGCTCCTACAATGAGCAGTTCTTC.

This rearrangement joins TRBV7-6 to TRBJ1-6, with 9 bases lining up with TRBD1. The ends lost 4 bases at V and 7 bases at J; junction bases unmatched: 8. The germline V gene has CDR1 SGHVS and CDR2 FNYEAQ. This CDR3 is built from 16 residues. The CDR3: CASSSLSGQGNSPLHF. In DNA form, the CDR3 reads TGTGCCAGCAGCTCACTTTCGGGACAGGGAAATTCACCCCTCCACTTT.

The table lists this clone with a count of one. The rearrangement uses TRBV6-5 and TRBJ1-6, with TRBD1 identical over 7 bases. CDR1 and CDR2 (germline): MNHEY, SVGAGI. V shed 4 bases and J 9 bases; nucleotides not matched to a gene: 12. The CDR3 consists of 16 residues. Here the CDR3 reads CASSFTLQGSGSPLHF. DNA of the CDR3: TGTGCCAGCAGTTTCACCTTACAGGGGTCAGGTTCACCCCTCCACTTT.

The chain links TRBV5-4 to TRBJ1-1; TRBD1 might be the D (5 bases). This CDR3 region has 13 residues. The V gene's germline CDR1 is SGHNT and CDR2 YYREEE (reference sequence). V was clipped by 2 bases and J by 4 bases, with 9 bases between them. CDR3 residues: CASSLKGVTEAFF. The CDR3 coding sequence is TGTGCCAGCAGCTTAAAAGGGGTCACTGAAGCTTTCTTT.

The chain links TRBV9 to TRBJ1-5, with TRBD1 matching 8 bases. V was clipped by 3 bases and J by 4 bases; unmatched bases: 9. Germline V gives CDR1 SGDLS, CDR2 YYNGEE. The CDR3 has 16 residues. CDR3 nucleotide sequence: TGTGCCAGCAGCGGGCAGGGGGCGGATTGGAATCAGCCCCAGCATTTT. This translates into CASSGQGADWNQPQHF.

CDR3 loop: CASSTQGAPNYGYTF. CDR3 DNA: TGTGCCAGCAGCACCCAGGGGGCTCCTAACTATGGCTACACCTTC. The chain employs TRBV7-9 and TRBJ1-2; 8 bases align to TRBD1. Germline loops: CDR1 SEHNR, CDR2 FQNEAQ (reference sequence). The junction had 5 bases not matched to a gene; V was cut back by 5 bases and J by 0 bases. The CDR3 has 15 amino acids.

The chain has TRBV4-1 and TRBJ1-6; 10 bases agree with TRBD1. The CDR3 is 15 residues long. Germline CDR1 MGHRA, CDR2 YSYEKL. V gave up 6 bases and J gave up 4 bases; unmatched junction bases: 3. The CDR3 is CASSGDRGYNSPLHF. The CDR3 bases are TGCGCCAGCAGTGGGGACAGGGGATATAATTCACCCCTCCACTTT.

The J gene is TRBJ1-2, the V gene TRBV6-1; 10 bases match TRBD1. Losses at the gene ends were 7 bases for V and 4 bases for J; bases not matched to a gene: 6. This CDR3 contains 14 residues. Germline CDR1 MNHNS, CDR2 SASEGT. CDR3 region: CASMGTGAFYGYTF. Written as DNA, the CDR3 is TGTGCCAGCATGGGGACAGGGGCATTCTATGGCTACACCTTC.

This chain connects TRBV6-1 to TRBJ2-7; TRBD1 might be the D (6 bases). V lost 9 bases and J lost 4, with 22 bases in between. The germline V gene encodes CDR1 MNHNS and CDR2 SASEGT. CDR3 length equals 15 residues. The CDR3 reads CASYKGTTLGYEQYF. The CDR3 DNA follows: TGTGCCAGTTACAAAGGGACAACTCTAGGGTACGAGCAGTACTTC.

This chain connects TRBV10-3 to TRBJ2-7, with 10 bases fitting TRBD2. This CDR3 spans 13 amino acids. Trimming took 4 bases from V and 6 from J; bases not matched to a gene: 3. CDR1 is ENHRY and CDR2 is SYGVKD in the germline V gene. CDR3: CAISGLAGGEQYF. The DNA for the CDR3 is TGTGCCATCAGTGGGTTAGCGGGAGGCGAGCAGTACTTC.

V and J are TRBV5-6 and TRBJ1-6, with no clear D. The V end was cut by 1 base, the J end by 5 bases, with 10 bases between. The CDR3 runs 15 residues. Germline-derived CDR1 and CDR2 are SGHDT and YYEEEE. As DNA, the CDR3 is TGTGCCAGCAGCTTGTCTGTCAGGAATAATTCACCCCTCCACTTT. As protein: CASSLSVRNNSPLHF.

This clone was counted many times. The rearrangement links TRBV11-2 to TRBJ2-1; possible D gene TRBD2, 6 bases. Germline lookup yields CDR1 SGHAT and CDR2 FQNNGV. The V end was cut by 4 bases, the J end by 9 bases, with 10 bases between. The length of the CDR3 is 12 residues. The CDR3 DNA sequence: TGTGCCAGCAGCTCGATGGGGGGTGAGCAGTTCTTC. It yields the protein CASSSMGGEQFF.